This T cell receptor beta chain was documented in a study of T cells in Graves' hyperthyroidism and ophthalmopathy. The source material, RNA transcripts, was used to amplify TCR beta CDR3 regions. The TCR CDR3 first-round RT-PCR relied on the HTBI primer set. TCRdb independently ran MiXCR on the multiplex PCR reads; one entry per CDR3 protein. Among more than 500,000 distinct CDR3 sequences listed, roughly 15% were seen once. Points on this clonotype: The antigen remains unidentified.

General study points: The model made its ophthalmopathy prediction, and onset followed a median around six months later.

Patients counted as stable if ophthalmopathy did not develop within 18 months. Hyperthyroidism in the patients, aged 18 to 65, was newly diagnosed and under 2 months in duration. Lactation, pregnancy, other autoimmune disease or uncontrolled infection led to exclusion of patients. The sample taken for sequencing was blood. The sequence was obtained from a woman aged 25-40 years with Graves' hyperthyroidism.

The CDR3 coding sequence is TGTGCCAGCAGCCCCCGCTTAGGGGGCGCGTCGAACACCGGGGAGCTGTTTTTT. Its translation: CASSPRLGGASNTGELFF. The J gene is TRBJ2-2, the V gene TRBV11-3; 7 nucleotides line up with TRBD1. The CDR3 spans 18 residues. Trimming took 5 bases from V and 0 from J; bases not matched to a gene: 12. CDR1 and CDR2 (germline): SGHNT, YENEEA. Full variable domain (remainder filled in from reference TRBV11-3 and TRBJ2-2): EAGVVQSPRYKIIEKKQPVAFWCNPISGHNTLYWYLQNLGQGPELLIRYENEEAVDDSQLPKDRFSAERLKGVDSTLKIQPAELGDSAVYLCASSPRLGGASNTGELFFGEGSRLTVL.